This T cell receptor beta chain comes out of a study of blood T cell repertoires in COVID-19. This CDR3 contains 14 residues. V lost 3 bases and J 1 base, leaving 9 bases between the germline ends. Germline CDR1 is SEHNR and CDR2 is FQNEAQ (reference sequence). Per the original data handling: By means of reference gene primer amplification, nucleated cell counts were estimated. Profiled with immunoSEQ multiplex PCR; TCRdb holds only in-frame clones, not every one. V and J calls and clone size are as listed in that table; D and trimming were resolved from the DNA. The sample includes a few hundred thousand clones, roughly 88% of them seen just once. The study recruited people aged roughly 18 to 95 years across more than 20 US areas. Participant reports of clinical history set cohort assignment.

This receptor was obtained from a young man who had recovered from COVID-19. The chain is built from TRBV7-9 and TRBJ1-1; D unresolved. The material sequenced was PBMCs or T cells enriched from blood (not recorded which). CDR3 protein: CASSFLTPNTEAFF. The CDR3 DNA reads TGTGCCAGCAGCTTTCTAACCCCGAACACTGAAGCTTTCTTT. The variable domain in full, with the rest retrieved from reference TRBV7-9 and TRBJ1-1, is DTGVSQNPRHKITKRGQNVTFRCDPISEHNRLYWYRQTLGQGPEFLTYFQNEAQLEKSRLLSDRFSAERPKGSFSTLEIQRTEQGDSAMYLCASSFLTPNTEAFFGQGTRLTVV.